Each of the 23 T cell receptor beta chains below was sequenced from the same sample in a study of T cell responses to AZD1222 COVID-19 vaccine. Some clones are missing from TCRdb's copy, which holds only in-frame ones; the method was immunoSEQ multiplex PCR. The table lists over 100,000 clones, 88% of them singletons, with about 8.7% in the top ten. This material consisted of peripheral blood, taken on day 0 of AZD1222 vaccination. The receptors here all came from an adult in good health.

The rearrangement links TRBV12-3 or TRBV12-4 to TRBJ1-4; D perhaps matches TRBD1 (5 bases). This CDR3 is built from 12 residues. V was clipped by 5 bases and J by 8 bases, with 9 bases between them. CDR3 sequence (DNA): TGTGCCAGCAGTCCGGAGGGGGAAAAACTGTTTTTT. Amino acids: CASSPEGEKLFF.

In DNA form, the CDR3 reads TGTGCCAGCAGTCCAGATGACAGGGGAAATCAGCCCCAGCATTTT. Translating it yields CASSPDDRGNQPQHF. The chain couples TRBV6-6 to TRBJ1-5, with 8 bases aligning to TRBD1. Germline values: CDR1 MNHNY, CDR2 SVGAGI (reference sequence). Germline trimming cut 5 bases from V and 4 bases from J; bases unmatched to any gene: 7. CDR3 size: 15 residues.

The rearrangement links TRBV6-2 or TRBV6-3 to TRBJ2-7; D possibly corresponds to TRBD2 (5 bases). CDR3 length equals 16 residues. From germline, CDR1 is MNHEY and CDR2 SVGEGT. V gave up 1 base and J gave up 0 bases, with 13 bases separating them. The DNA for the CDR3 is TGTGCCAGCAGTTACTGGATGGGAGTCCTCTCCTACGAGCAGTACTTC. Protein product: CASSYWMGVLSYEQYF.

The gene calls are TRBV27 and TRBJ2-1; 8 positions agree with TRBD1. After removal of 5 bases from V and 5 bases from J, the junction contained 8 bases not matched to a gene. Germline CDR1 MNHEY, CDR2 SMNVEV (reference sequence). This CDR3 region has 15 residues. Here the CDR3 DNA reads TGTGCCAGCAGTCCCGACAGGGGCAGAAACAATGAGCAGTTCTTC. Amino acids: CASSPDRGRNNEQFF.

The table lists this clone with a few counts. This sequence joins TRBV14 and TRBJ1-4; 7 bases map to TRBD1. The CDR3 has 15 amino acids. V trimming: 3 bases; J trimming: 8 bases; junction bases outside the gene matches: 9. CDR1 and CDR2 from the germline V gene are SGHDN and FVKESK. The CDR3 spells CASSHFRGLREKLFF. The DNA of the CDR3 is TGTGCCAGCAGCCACTTTAGGGGGCTTCGCGAAAAACTGTTTTTT.

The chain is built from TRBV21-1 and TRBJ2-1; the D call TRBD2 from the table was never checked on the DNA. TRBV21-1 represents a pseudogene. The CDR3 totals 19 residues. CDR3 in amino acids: CASSKAGVRTSGSRDEQFF. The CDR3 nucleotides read TGTGCCAGCAGCAAAGCGGGGGTACGGACTAGCGGGAGTAGAGATGAGCAGTTCTTC.

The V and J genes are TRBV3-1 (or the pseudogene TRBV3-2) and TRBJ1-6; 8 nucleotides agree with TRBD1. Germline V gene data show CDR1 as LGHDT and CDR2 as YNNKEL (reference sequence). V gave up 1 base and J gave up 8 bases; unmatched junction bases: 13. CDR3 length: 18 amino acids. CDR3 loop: CASSQGRERDRGDSPLHF. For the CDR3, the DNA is TGTGCCAGCAGCCAAGGCAGGGAAAGAGACAGGGGAGATTCACCCCTCCACTTT.

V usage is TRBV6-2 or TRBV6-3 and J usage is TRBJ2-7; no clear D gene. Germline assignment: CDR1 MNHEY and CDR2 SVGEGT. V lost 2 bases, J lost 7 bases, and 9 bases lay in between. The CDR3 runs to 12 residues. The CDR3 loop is CASSYPTLEQYF. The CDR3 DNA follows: TGTGCCAGCAGTTACCCGACGCTAGAGCAGTACTTC.

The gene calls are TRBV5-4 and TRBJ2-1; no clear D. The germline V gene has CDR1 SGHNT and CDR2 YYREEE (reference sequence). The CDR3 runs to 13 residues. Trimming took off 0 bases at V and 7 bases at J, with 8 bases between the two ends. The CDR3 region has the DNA TGTGCCAGCAGCTTGGCGCCCCCAAATGAGCAGTTCTTC. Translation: CASSLAPPNEQFF.

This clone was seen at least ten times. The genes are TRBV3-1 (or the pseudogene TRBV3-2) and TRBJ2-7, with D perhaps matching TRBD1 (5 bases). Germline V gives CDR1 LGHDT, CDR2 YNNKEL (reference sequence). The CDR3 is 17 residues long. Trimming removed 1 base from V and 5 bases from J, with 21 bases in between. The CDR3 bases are TGTGCCAGCAGCCAAGGGGTCGGGTTTAGCAGGGCCCACGAGCAGTACTTC. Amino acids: CASSQGVGFSRAHEQYF.

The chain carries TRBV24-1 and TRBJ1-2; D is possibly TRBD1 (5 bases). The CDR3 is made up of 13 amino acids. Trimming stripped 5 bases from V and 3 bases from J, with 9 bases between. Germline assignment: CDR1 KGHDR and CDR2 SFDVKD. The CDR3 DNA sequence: TGTGCCACCAGTGTCAGGGAGGACTATGGCTACACCTTC. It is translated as CATSVREDYGYTF.

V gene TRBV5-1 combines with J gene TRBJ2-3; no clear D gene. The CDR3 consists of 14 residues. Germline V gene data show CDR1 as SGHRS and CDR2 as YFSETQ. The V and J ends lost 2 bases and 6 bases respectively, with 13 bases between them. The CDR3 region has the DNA TGCGCCAGCAGCTTCGAATATAGTACTGATACGCAGTATTTT. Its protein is CASSFEYSTDTQYF.

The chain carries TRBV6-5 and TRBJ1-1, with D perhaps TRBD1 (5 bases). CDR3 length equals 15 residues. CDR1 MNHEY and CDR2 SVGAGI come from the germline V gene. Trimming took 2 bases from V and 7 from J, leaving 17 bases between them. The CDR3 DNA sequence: TGTGCCAGCAGTTACGAACATTCAGGGAGAAGTGAAGCTTTCTTT. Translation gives CASSYEHSGRSEAFF.

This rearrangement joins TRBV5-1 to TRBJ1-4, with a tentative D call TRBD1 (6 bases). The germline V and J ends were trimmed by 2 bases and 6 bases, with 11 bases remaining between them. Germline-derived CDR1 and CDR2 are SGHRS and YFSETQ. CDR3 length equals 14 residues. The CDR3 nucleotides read TGCGCCAGCAGCTTCGACAGGTTAGATGAAAAACTGTTTTTT. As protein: CASSFDRLDEKLFF.

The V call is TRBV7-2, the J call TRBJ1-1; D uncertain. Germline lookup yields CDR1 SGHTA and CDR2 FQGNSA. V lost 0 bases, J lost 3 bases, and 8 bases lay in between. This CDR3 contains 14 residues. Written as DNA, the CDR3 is TGTGCCAGCAGCTTAGCCCGAGGAGACACTGAAGCTTTCTTT. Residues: CASSLARGDTEAFF.

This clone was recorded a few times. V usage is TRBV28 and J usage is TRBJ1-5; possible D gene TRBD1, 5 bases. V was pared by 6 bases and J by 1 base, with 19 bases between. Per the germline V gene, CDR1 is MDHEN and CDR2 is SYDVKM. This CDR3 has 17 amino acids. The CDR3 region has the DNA TGTGCCAGCAGGCTTGTCAGCGGGGCTCGGAGCAATCAGCCCCAGCATTTT. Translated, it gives CASRLVSGARSNQPQHF.

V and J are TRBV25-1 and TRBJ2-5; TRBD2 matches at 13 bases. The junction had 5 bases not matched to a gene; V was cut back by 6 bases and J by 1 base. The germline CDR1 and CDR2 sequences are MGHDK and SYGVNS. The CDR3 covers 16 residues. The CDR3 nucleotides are TGTGCCAGCAGCACCGGGACTAGCGGGATCCAAGAGACCCAGTACTTC. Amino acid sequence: CASSTGTSGIQETQYF.

The CDR3 bases are TGTGCCAGCAGCCAAGAATGGGGGGCCCGGGGCACAGATACGCAGTATTTT. Encoded protein: CASSQEWGARGTDTQYF. V is TRBV14 and J is TRBJ2-3; D is possibly TRBD1 or TRBD2 (6 bases each). Looked up from germline, CDR1 is SGHDN and CDR2 is FVKESK. The CDR3 sequence is 17 residues long. The V end was cut by 0 bases, the J end by 1 base, with 14 bases between.

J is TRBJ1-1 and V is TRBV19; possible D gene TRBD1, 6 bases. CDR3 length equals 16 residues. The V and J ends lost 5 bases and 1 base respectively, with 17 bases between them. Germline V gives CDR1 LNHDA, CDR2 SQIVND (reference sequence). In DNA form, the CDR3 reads TGTGCCAGTAGTGGGGTAATGGGCAGGGGGAACACTGAAGCTTTCTTT. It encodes CASSGVMGRGNTEAFF. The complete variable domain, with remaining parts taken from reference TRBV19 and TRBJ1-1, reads DGGITQSPKYLFRKEGQNVTLSCEQNLNHDAMYWYRQDPGQGLRLIYYSQIVNDFQKGDIAEGYSVSREKKESFPLTVTSAQKNPTAFYLCASSGVMGRGNTEAFFGQGTRLTVV.

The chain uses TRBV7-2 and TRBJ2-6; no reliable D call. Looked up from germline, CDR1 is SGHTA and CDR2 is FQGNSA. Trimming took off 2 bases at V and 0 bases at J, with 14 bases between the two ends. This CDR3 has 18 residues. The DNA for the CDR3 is TGTGCCAGCAGCTTATACGCTCCTACTACCTCTGGGGCCAACGTCCTGACTTTC. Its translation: CASSLYAPTTSGANVLTF.

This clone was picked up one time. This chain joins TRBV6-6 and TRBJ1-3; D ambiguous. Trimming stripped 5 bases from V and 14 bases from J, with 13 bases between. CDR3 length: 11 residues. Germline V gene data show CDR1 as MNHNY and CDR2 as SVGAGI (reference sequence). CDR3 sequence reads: CASSIDIGLYF. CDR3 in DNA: TGTGCCAGCAGTATTGACATAGGCCTATATTTT.

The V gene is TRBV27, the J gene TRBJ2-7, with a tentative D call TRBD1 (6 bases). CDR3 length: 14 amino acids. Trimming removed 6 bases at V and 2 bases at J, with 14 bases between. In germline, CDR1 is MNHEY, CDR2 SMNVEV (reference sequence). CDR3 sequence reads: CASSPQDSPYEQYF. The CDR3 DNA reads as TGTGCCAGCAGCCCACAGGACAGCCCCTACGAGCAGTACTTC.

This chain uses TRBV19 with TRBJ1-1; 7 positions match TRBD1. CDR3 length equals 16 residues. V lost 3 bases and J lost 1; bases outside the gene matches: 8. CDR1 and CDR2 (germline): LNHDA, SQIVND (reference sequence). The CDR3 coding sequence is TGTGCCAGTAGTATGAGTCAGGGGGTGACGAACACTGAAGCTTTCTTT. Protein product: CASSMSQGVTNTEAFF.